Listed here are 24 T cell receptor beta chains from one sample, sequenced in a study of control samples from healthy donors and cancer patients. Clones were sequenced by immunoSEQ multiplex PCR, and TCRdb holds only the in-frame ones, with some missing. Of about 130,000 clones in the sample, around 90% were seen once. The material sequenced was blood. Receptor source: a man aged 18 to 29 in good health.

The chain recombines TRBV30 with TRBJ2-3; D unclear. Trimming stripped 0 bases from V and 8 bases from J, with 18 bases between. CDR3 length: 15 residues. Looked up from germline, CDR1 is GTSNPN and CDR2 is SVGIG (reference sequence). CDR3 coding DNA: TGTGCCTGGAGTGTACGTCGTGACAAATCTTCTACGCAGTATTTT. This translates into CAWSVRRDKSSTQYF.

The chain combines TRBV11-2 with TRBJ2-7; 7 bases fit TRBD2. CDR1 SGHAT and CDR2 FQNNGV come from the germline V gene. The CDR3 length is 14 residues. The V segment lost 8 bases and the J segment 3 bases; nucleotides outside the gene matches: 10. The CDR3 here is CASAGWAGDYEQYV. CDR3 bases: TGTGCCAGCGCGGGGTGGGCGGGAGACTACGAGCAGTACGTC.

The rearrangement links TRBV5-5 to TRBJ2-2; D remains ambiguous. V dropped 4 bases and J dropped 8 bases, with 9 bases sitting between them. The germline gives CDR1 SGHKS, CDR2 YYEKEE (reference sequence). The CDR3 totals 12 residues. In nucleotides, the CDR3 is TGTGCCAGCAGCCATGATACGGGGGAGCTGTTTTTT. The encoded protein is CASSHDTGELFF. The full variable domain, in which reference TRBV5-5 and TRBJ2-2 provide the parts outside the CDR3, is DAGVTQSPTHLIKTRGQQVTLRCSPISGHKSVSWYQQVLGQGPQFIFQYYEKEERGRGNFPDRFSARQFPNYSSELNVNALLLGDSALYLCASSHDTGELFFGEGSRLTVL.

This sequence joins TRBV24-1 and TRBJ2-2, with TRBD1 identical over 8 bases. After removal of 3 bases from V and 7 bases from J, the junction contained 9 bases not matched to a gene. Per germline, CDR1 KGHDR and CDR2 SFDVKD. The CDR3 runs to 16 residues. CDR3 nucleotide sequence: TGTGCCACCAGTGATCTAGGGACAGGTGCTGTCGGGGAGCTGTTTTTT. It codes for CATSDLGTGAVGELFF.

The gene calls are TRBV19 and TRBJ1-1, with D possibly matching TRBD1 (5 bases). From germline, CDR1 is LNHDA and CDR2 SQIVND (reference sequence). V dropped 3 bases and J dropped 1 base, with 9 bases sitting between them. This CDR3 comprises 14 residues. The CDR3 DNA follows: TGTGCCAGTAGTATCCGTAGGGGGAACACTGAAGCTTTCTTT. It is translated as CASSIRRGNTEAFF.

The CDR3 region is CASSYRDSQETQYF. CDR3 nucleotide sequence: TGTGCCAGCAGCTACCGGGACAGTCAAGAGACCCAGTACTTC. J is TRBJ2-5 and V is TRBV13, with 7 bases fitting TRBD1. With V trimmed by 4 bases and J by 2 bases, 4 bases remained unmatched. The CDR3 totals 14 residues. The V gene's germline CDR1 is PRHDT and CDR2 FYEKMQ (reference sequence).

This clone occurred once. The rearrangement joins TRBV7-9 to TRBJ2-7; D is possibly TRBD1 (5 bases). V gave up 2 bases and J gave up 4 bases, with 12 bases separating them. CDR1 is SEHNR, CDR2 FQNEAQ, per germline (reference sequence). CDR3 length: 14 amino acids. The CDR3 region has the DNA TGTGCCAGCAGCTTATCGACAGACGGATACGAGCAGTACTTC. As protein: CASSLSTDGYEQYF.

The chain employs TRBV19 and TRBJ2-1, with TRBD2 identical over 7 bases. V lost 9 bases to trimming and J lost 16 bases; unmatched junction nucleotides: 15. Germline CDR1 LNHDA, CDR2 SQIVND (reference sequence). This CDR3 has 12 residues. The CDR3 DNA reads as TGTGCCAGCGTTGTCCCCTCGGGACTAACCTTCTTC. This sequence encodes CASVVPSGLTFF.

The chain employs TRBV13 and TRBJ1-1; D is unclear. V was cut by 2 bases and J by 4 bases, with 11 bases left in between. The germline V gene has CDR1 PRHDT and CDR2 FYEKMQ (reference sequence). The length of the CDR3 is 14 residues. The CDR3 reads CASSLSWEGTEAFF. DNA of the CDR3: TGTGCCAGCAGCTTATCCTGGGAGGGCACTGAAGCTTTCTTT. Together with reference TRBV13 and TRBJ1-1, the CDR3 gives the full variable domain: AAGVIQSPRHLIKEKRETATLKCYPIPRHDTVYWYQQGPGQDPQFLISFYEKMQSDKGSIPDRFSAQQFSDYHSELNMSSLELGDSALYFCASSLSWEGTEAFFGQGTRLTVV.

The chain joins TRBV24-1 to TRBJ1-5, with D unresolved. Trimming took 6 bases from V and 9 from J, leaving 8 bases between them. The CDR3 spans 11 residues. Germline V lookup: CDR1 KGHDR, CDR2 SFDVKD. The CDR3 DNA reads TGTGCCACCAGTAATTCAGGGCCCCAGCATTTT. It encodes CATSNSGPQHF.

This clone is a singleton in its sample. V is TRBV7-2 and J is TRBJ2-6; TRBD1 matches 7 bases. This CDR3 contains 16 residues. V was pared by 5 bases and J by 2 bases, with 6 bases of the junction left unmatched. Germline CDR1 is SGHTA and CDR2 is FQGNSA. In nucleotides, the CDR3 is TGTGCCAGCAGCCCCCAAGGGGGCGCTGGGGCCAACGTCCTGACTTTC. It translates to CASSPQGGAGANVLTF.

The V gene is TRBV18, the J gene TRBJ2-1; the match to TRBD2 covers 9 bases. The germline CDR1 and CDR2 sequences are KGHSH and LQKENI. The ends lost 0 bases at V and 7 bases at J; junction bases unmatched: 10. The CDR3 is 17 amino acids. The CDR3 nucleotides read TGTGCCAGCTCACCACCGGATAGGCGGGGGGGCCGAAATGAGCAGTTCTTC. It encodes CASSPPDRRGGRNEQFF.

The J gene is TRBJ2-1, the V gene TRBV5-1; TRBD1 matches at 7 bases. This CDR3 region has 18 residues. J was trimmed by 0 bases and V by 0 bases; bases with no gene match: 9. The germline V gene encodes CDR1 SGHRS and CDR2 YFSETQ. The CDR3 DNA follows: TGCGCCAGCAGCTTGGCTACAGGGGTGCGGAGCTCCTACAATGAGCAGTTCTTC. Its protein product is CASSLATGVRSSYNEQFF.

The chain has TRBV28 and TRBJ1-5; D remains ambiguous. CDR3 length: 15 amino acids. From germline, CDR1 is MDHEN and CDR2 SYDVKM. The V and J ends lost 5 bases and 7 bases respectively, with 18 bases between them. The CDR3 sequence is CASSLPRTSGQPQHF. CDR3 DNA sequence: TGTGCCAGCAGTCTCCCCCGGACCTCTGGCCAGCCCCAGCATTTT.

The CDR3 nucleotides are TGTGCCACCCAGGGCCCGGGCAATCAGCCCCAGCATTTT. It codes for CATQGPGNQPQHF. The genes are TRBV24-1 and TRBJ1-5; a possible D gene is TRBD1 (5 bases). V lost 9 bases to trimming and J lost 2 bases, with 10 bases between them. CDR1 KGHDR and CDR2 SFDVKD come from the germline V gene. This CDR3 contains 13 residues.

The chain has TRBV7-9 and TRBJ2-7; 7 positions agree with TRBD1. The CDR3 is made up of 14 amino acids. CDR1 and CDR2 (germline): SEHNR, FQNEAQ (reference sequence). V gave up 4 bases and J gave up 2 bases; unmatched junction bases: 5. The CDR3: CASSYRDRPYEQYF. For the CDR3, the DNA is TGTGCCAGCAGCTACCGGGACAGACCCTACGAGCAGTACTTC.

The V and J genes are TRBV20-1 and TRBJ2-1, with 12 bases identical to TRBD2. Unmatched junction bases numbered 9, after V lost 3 bases and J lost 3 bases. CDR3 length: 17 residues. From germline, CDR1 is DFQATT and CDR2 SNEGSKA (reference sequence). CDR3 region: CSASPWLAGGLYNEQFF. CDR3 nucleotide sequence: TGCAGTGCTAGTCCCTGGCTAGCGGGAGGGCTCTACAATGAGCAGTTCTTC.

This clone showed up just once. The same CDR3 also results from other DNA sequences found in this sample. V gene TRBV7-9 combines with J gene TRBJ2-7, with D possibly matching TRBD2 (6 bases). V lost 2 bases and J 2 bases, leaving 10 bases between the germline ends. CDR3 length: 14 amino acids. CDR1 is SEHNR and CDR2 is FQNEAQ in the germline V gene (reference sequence). The CDR3 sequence: CASSLSAGTYEQYF. In nucleotides, the CDR3 is TGTGCCAGCAGCTTATCGGCGGGGACCTACGAGCAGTACTTC.

This chain connects TRBV2 to TRBJ1-1, with no clear D. The CDR3 has 11 amino acids. Germline V lookup: CDR1 SNHLY, CDR2 FYNNEI. Trimming removed 3 bases at V and 10 bases at J, with 9 bases between. CDR3 loop: CASSDSLVAFF. CDR3 nucleotides: TGTGCCAGCAGTGACTCGTTGGTAGCTTTCTTT.

The rearrangement uses TRBV10-1 and TRBJ1-2; no reliable D call. The CDR3 is 13 residues long. Deletions cut 2 bases from V and 2 bases from J, with 6 bases between. Germline lookup yields CDR1 WNHNN and CDR2 SYGVQD (reference sequence). The CDR3 reads CASSEEVNYGYTF. The CDR3 bases are TGCGCCAGCAGTGAGGAAGTCAACTATGGCTACACCTTC.

CDR3 protein: CASSLEGTGGHQPQHF. The CDR3 nucleotides are TGCGCCAGCAGCTTGGAAGGGACAGGGGGCCATCAGCCCCAGCATTTT. The chain recombines TRBV5-1 with TRBJ1-5; the match to TRBD1 covers 12 bases. CDR1 is SGHRS, CDR2 YFSETQ, per germline. The CDR3 consists of 16 residues. V was clipped by 0 bases and J by 5 bases; unmatched bases: 3.

The chain recombines TRBV2 with TRBJ2-5; 9 bases match TRBD1. V lost 5 bases to trimming and J lost 3 bases; unmatched junction nucleotides: 4. CDR3 length equals 14 residues. CDR1 and CDR2 (germline): SNHLY, FYNNEI. CDR3 DNA sequence: TGTGCCAGCAGTTGGACAGGGGCTAAAGAGACCCAGTACTTC. Protein product: CASSWTGAKETQYF.

CDR3 sequence reads: CTSSHLLARTYNEQFF. The CDR3 DNA reads TGCACCAGCAGCCACCTCCTAGCGAGGACCTACAATGAGCAGTTCTTC. The chain has TRBV1 and TRBJ2-1; TRBD2 reflects the table's D call only, with no check against the DNA. TRBV1 has pseudogene status. The CDR3 consists of 16 residues.

The J gene is TRBJ2-6, the V gene TRBV5-4; 10 bases map to TRBD2. J was trimmed by 4 bases and V by 2 bases; bases with no gene match: 6. In germline, CDR1 is SGHNT, CDR2 YYREEE (reference sequence). The CDR3 is 17 residues long. The DNA of the CDR3 is TGTGCCAGCAGCTTCCTAGCGGGAGTGATAGGGGCCAACGTCCTGACTTTC. It codes for CASSFLAGVIGANVLTF.